Shown below are 3 T cell receptor beta chains from a single sample sequenced in a study of shared clonotypes between healthy human individuals. The protocol was immunoSEQ multiplex PCR, while the TCRdb copy is restricted to in-frame clones and leaves out a portion. The sample lists about 2.4 million clones, over 85% seen once, with approximately 0.35% in the top ten. The sample taken for sequencing was naive CD4+ T cells from PBMCs. Subset in this sample: CD45RA+ positively selected. The origin of the receptors is a man younger than 35 in good health. Some clones in this sample may be carry-over from other donors' samples.

The chain links TRBV7-6 to TRBJ2-7; the D gene is possibly TRBD2 (7 bases). This CDR3 has 15 residues. V dropped 0 bases and J dropped 4 bases, with 13 bases sitting between them. Germline assignment: CDR1 SGHVS and CDR2 FNYEAQ. The CDR3 bases are TGTGCCAGCAGCTTAGCGGTGGGAGGGGGTTACGAGCAGTACTTC. Translating gives CASSLAVGGGYEQYF.

The rearrangement uses TRBV29-1 and TRBJ2-3; 12 bases fit TRBD2. V gave up 6 bases and J gave up 4 bases; unmatched junction bases: 8. CDR1 and CDR2 (germline): SQVTM, ANQGSEA. The CDR3 consists of 15 residues. This chain's CDR3 is CSVGGTSGPSDTQYF. DNA of the CDR3: TGCAGCGTGGGGGGGACTAGCGGGCCATCAGATACGCAGTATTTT.

V usage is TRBV6-5 and J usage is TRBJ1-1, with 7 bases matching TRBD1. The germline CDR1 and CDR2 sequences are MNHEY and SVGAGI. Losses at the gene ends were 6 bases for V and 3 bases for J; bases not matched to a gene: 7. The CDR3 sequence is 14 residues long. CDR3 sequence: CASRYHRGDTEAFF. The CDR3, as DNA: TGTGCCAGCAGGTACCACAGGGGCGACACTGAAGCTTTCTTT.